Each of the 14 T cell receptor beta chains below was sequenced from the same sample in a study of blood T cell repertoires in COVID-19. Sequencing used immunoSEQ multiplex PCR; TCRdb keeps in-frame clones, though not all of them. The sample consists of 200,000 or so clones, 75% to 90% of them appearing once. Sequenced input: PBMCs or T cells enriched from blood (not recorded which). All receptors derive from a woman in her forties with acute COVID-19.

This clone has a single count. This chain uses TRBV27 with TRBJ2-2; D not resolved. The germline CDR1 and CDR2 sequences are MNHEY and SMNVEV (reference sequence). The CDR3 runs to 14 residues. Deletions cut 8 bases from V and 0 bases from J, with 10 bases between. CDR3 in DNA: TGTGCCAGCGGTTCTCCAGCGAACACCGGGGAGCTGTTTTTT. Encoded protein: CASGSPANTGELFF.

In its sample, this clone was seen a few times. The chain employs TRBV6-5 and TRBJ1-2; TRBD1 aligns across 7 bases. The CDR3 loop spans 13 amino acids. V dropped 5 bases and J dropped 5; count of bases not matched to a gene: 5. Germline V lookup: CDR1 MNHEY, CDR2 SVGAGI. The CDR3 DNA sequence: TGTGCCAGCAGTACCAGACAGGGATATGGCTACACCTTC. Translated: CASSTRQGYGYTF.

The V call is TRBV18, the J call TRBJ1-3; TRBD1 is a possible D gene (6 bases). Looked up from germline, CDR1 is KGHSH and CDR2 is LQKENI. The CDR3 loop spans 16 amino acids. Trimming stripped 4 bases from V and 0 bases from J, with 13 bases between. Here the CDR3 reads CASSQRQVYSGNTIYF. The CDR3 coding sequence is TGTGCCAGCTCACAAAGACAGGTCTACTCTGGAAACACCATATATTTT.

The chain's CDR3 is CASSESQLAGESSYEQYF. CDR3 DNA sequence: TGTGCCAGCAGTGAATCCCAACTAGCGGGGGAGAGCTCCTACGAGCAGTACTTC. The J gene is TRBJ2-7, the V gene TRBV25-1; 11 bases line up with TRBD2. V lost 1 base, J lost 0 bases, and 8 bases stayed unmatched. Germline V CDR1 and CDR2: MGHDK, SYGVNS. This CDR3 is 18 amino acids long.

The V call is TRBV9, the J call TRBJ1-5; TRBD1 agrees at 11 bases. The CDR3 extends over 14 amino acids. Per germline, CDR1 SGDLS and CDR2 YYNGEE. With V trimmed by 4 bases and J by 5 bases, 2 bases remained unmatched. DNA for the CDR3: TGTGCCAGCAGCCGGGACAGGGGGGATCAGCCCCAGCATTTT. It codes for CASSRDRGDQPQHF.

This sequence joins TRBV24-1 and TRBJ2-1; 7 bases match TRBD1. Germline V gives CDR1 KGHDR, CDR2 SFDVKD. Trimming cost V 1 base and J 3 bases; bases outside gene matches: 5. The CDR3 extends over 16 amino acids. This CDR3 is CATSDFRQGVYNEQFF. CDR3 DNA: TGTGCCACCAGTGATTTCAGACAGGGCGTCTACAATGAGCAGTTCTTC.

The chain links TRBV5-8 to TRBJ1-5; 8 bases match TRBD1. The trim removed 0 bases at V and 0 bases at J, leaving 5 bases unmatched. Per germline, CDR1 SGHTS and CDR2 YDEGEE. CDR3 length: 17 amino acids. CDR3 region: CASSLDRGTYSNQPQHF. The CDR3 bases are TGTGCCAGCAGCTTGGACAGGGGGACGTATAGCAATCAGCCCCAGCATTTT.

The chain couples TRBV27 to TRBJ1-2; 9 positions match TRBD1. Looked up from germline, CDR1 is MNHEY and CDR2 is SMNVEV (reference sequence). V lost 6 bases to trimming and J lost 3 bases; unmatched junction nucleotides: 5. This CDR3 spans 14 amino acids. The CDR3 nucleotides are TGTGCCAGCAGAGGGACAGGGAACTACTATGGCTACACCTTC. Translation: CASRGTGNYYGYTF.

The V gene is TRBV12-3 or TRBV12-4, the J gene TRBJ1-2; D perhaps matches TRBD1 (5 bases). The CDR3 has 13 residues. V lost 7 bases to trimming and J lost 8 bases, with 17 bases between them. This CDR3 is CASTLGQGNGYTF. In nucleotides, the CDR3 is TGTGCCAGCACCCTGGGGCAGGGCAACGGCTACACCTTC.

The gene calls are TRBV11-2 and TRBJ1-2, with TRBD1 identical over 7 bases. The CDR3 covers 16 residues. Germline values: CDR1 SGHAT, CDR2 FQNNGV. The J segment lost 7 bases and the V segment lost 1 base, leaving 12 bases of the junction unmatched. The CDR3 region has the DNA TGTGCCAGCAGCTTAGGGGACTGGGACAGTGGGGGTGGCTACACCTTC. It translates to CASSLGDWDSGGGYTF.

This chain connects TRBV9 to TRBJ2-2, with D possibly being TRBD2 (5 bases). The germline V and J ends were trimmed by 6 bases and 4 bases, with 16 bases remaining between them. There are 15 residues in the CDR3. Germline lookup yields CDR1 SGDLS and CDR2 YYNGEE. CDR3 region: CASTKIDAGTGELFF. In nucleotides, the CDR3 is TGTGCCAGCACCAAGATTGATGCGGGCACCGGGGAGCTGTTTTTT.

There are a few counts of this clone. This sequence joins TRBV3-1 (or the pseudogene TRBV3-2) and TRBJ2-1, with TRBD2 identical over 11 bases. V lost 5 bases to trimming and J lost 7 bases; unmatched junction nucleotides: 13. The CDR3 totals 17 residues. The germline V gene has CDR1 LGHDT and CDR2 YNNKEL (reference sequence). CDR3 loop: CASSASWGSGGANEQFF. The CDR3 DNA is TGTGCCAGCAGCGCGAGCTGGGGTAGCGGGGGGGCGAATGAGCAGTTCTTC.

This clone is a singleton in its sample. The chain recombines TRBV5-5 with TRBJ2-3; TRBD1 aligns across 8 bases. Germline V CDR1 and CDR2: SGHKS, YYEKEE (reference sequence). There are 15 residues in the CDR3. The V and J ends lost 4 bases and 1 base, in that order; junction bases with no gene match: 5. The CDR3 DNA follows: TGTGCCAGCAGCCTGACAGGGGCGGGCACAGATACGCAGTATTTT. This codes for CASSLTGAGTDTQYF.

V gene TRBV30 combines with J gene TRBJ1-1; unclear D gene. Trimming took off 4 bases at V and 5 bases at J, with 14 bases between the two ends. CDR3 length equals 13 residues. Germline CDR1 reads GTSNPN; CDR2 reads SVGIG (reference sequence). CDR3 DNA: TGTGCCTGGAAAGGAGGTTATGGAACTGAAGCTTTCTTT. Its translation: CAWKGGYGTEAFF.